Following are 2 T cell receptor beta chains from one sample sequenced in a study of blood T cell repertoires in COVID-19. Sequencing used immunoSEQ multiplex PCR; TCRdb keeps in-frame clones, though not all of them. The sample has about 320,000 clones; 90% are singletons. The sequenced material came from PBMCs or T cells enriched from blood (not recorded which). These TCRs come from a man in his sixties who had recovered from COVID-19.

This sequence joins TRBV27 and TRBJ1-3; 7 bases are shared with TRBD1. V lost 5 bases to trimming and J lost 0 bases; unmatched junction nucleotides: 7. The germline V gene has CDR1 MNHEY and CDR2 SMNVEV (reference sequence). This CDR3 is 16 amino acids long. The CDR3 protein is CASSVTGDSSGNTIYF. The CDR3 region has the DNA TGTGCCAGCAGTGTCACAGGGGATAGCTCTGGAAACACCATATATTTT.

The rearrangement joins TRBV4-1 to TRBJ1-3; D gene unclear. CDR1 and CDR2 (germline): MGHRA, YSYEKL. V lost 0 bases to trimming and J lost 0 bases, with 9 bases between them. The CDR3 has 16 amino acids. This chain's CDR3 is CASSQEQQFSGNTIYF. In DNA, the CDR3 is TGCGCCAGCAGCCAAGAACAGCAGTTCTCTGGAAACACCATATATTTT.